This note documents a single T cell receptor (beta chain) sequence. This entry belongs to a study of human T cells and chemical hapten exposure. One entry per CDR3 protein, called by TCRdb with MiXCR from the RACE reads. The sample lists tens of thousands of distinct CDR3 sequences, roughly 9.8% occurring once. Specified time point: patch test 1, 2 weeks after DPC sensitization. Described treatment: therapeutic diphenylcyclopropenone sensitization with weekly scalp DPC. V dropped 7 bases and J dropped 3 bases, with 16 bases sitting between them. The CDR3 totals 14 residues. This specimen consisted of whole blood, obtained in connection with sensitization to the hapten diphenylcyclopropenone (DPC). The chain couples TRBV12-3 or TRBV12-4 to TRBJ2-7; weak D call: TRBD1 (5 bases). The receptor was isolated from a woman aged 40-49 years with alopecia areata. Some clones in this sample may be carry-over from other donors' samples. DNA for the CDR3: TGTGCCAGCACCCAGGGTGGTTCCCTCTACGAGCAGTACTTC. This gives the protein CASTQGGSLYEQYF.